This is a list of T cell receptor beta chains from one sample in a study of T-cell memory formation after mild COVID-19. TCRdb re-called the 5' RACE reads with MiXCR, one entry per CDR3 protein. The sample shows 250,000 to 350,000 distinct CDR3 sequences, under 20% of them seen only once. Sequenced sample: PBMCs or a T cell subset sorted from them (not recorded which). The receptors originated from a man between 18 and 29 years old who had mild COVID-19 (a few samples of this study predate the infection). Cell type and time point are not known. The CDR3 runs from the conserved cysteine through the conserved F or W. D genes are given only for firm matches. Clone size is shown for a subset of rows, as once, few, many or a class of expanded clone.

j_gene,v_gene,abundance,d_gene,CDR3aa,CDR3nt
TRBJ2-7,TRBV14,many,-,CASSLGAPYEQYF,TGTGCCAGCAGCCTCGGGGCTCCCTACGAGCAGTACTTC
TRBJ2-7,TRBV20-1,few,-,CSVIRGSGAYEQYF,TGCAGTGTCATCAGGGGGTCGGGGGCCTACGAGCAGTACTTC
TRBJ2-2,TRBV5-1,-,TRBD2,CATSSGGAADGELFF,TGCGCCACCTCTAGCGGGGGGGCCGCGGACGGGGAGCTGTTTTTT
TRBJ1-1,TRBV5-1,few,-,CASSLKQGRSTEAFF,TGCGCCAGCAGCTTAAAACAGGGTAGGAGCACTGAAGCTTTCTTT
TRBJ1-1,TRBV6-2/TRBV6-3,few,TRBD1,CASRRRTGALRAFF,TGTGCCAGCAGGCGTAGGACAGGGGCATTGCGGGCTTTCTTT
TRBJ2-2,TRBV7-2,few,TRBD2,CASSLEIAGGPTGELFF,TGTGCCAGCAGCTTAGAGATTGCGGGGGGGCCCACCGGGGAGCTGTTTTTT
TRBJ1-2,TRBV5-1,-,TRBD1,CASSLGDRLETTF,TGCGCCAGCAGCTTGGGGGACAGGTTAGAAACGACCTTC
TRBJ2-2,TRBV4-1,-,-,CASSQGGRPLLINTGELFF,TGCGCCAGCAGCCAAGGTGGCAGGCCACTACTGATAAACACCGGGGAGCTGTTTTTT
TRBJ1-6,TRBV7-9,few,TRBD1,CASSLTGGADSPLHF,TGTGCCAGCAGCTTGACAGGGGGCGCGGATTCACCCCTCCACTTT
TRBJ1-3,TRBV7-8,few,TRBD1,CASSPGQSSGNTIYF,TGTGCCAGCAGCCCGGGACAGTCCTCTGGAAACACCATATATTTT
TRBJ1-3,TRBV6-5,-,-,CASSRLPGNTIYF,TGTGCCAGCAGCAGGCTTCCCGGAAACACCATATATTTT
TRBJ1-4,TRBV20-1,-,-,CSASWGSNDEKLFF,TGCAGTGCTTCATGGGGGTCTAATGATGAAAAACTGTTTTTT
TRBJ1-4,TRBV7-8,-,TRBD1,CASSLGGGREKLFF,TGTGCCAGCAGCTTAGGAGGGGGCCGGGAAAAACTGTTTTTT
TRBJ1-2,TRBV4-1,-,-,CASSQGRAVGYGYTF,TGCGCCAGCAGCCAAGGCCGGGCCGTGGGCTATGGCTACACCTTC
TRBJ2-3,TRBV10-3,-,-,CAISDPSTDTQYF,TGTGCCATCAGTGACCCAAGCACAGATACGCAGTATTTT
TRBJ1-6,TRBV7-9,few,-,CASSLVHPGYHSPLHF,TGTGCCAGCAGCTTAGTACACCCGGGTTATCATTCACCCCTCCACTTT
TRBJ1-5,TRBV6-5,few,TRBD1,CASGRWTGMQQPQHF,TGTGCCAGCGGAAGATGGACAGGAATGCAACAGCCCCAGCATTTT
TRBJ1-3,TRBV11-3,-,-,CASSASDEGDTIYF,TGTGCCAGCAGCGCGAGCGACGAAGGAGACACCATATATTTT
TRBJ2-5,TRBV5-5,-,TRBD1,CASSFNTGAKETQYF,TGTGCCAGCAGCTTTAACACAGGGGCGAAGGAGACCCAGTACTTC
TRBJ2-3,TRBV7-9,many,-,CASSAVGADTQYF,TGTGCCAGCAGCGCGGTAGGAGCAGATACGCAGTATTTT
TRBJ2-3,TRBV12-3/TRBV12-4,-,TRBD1,CASSPWTGGRASSTDTQYF,TGTGCCAGCAGCCCTTGGACAGGGGGGCGGGCTTCTAGCACAGATACGCAGTATTTT
TRBJ2-2,TRBV9,-,TRBD2,CASRKDLAGGELFF,TGTGCCAGCAGGAAGGATTTAGCGGGCGGGGAGCTGTTTTTT
TRBJ2-3,TRBV2,-,-,CASSEERSTDTQYF,TGTGCCAGCAGTGAAGAAAGGAGCACAGATACGCAGTATTTT
TRBJ2-7,TRBV4-1,-,-,CASSPGQLFYEQYF,TGCGCCAGCAGCCCCGGACAGCTTTTCTACGAGCAGTACTTC
TRBJ2-1,TRBV4-3,-,TRBD1,CASSHRYRGLVSYNEQFF,TGCGCCAGCAGCCACCGGTACAGGGGGCTTGTTTCCTACAATGAGCAGTTCTTC
TRBJ1-2,TRBV28,many,-,CASSPGANYGYTF,TGTGCCAGCAGTCCGGGGGCTAACTATGGCTACACCTTC
TRBJ2-5,TRBV3-1,-,TRBD1,CASSPGTGGRGRETQYF,TGTGCCAGCAGCCCAGGGACAGGGGGCAGGGGGCGGGAGACCCAGTACTTC
TRBJ2-5,TRBV6-5,-,-,CASRLRRVQETQYF,TGTGCCAGCAGACTAAGAAGGGTCCAAGAGACCCAGTACTTC
TRBJ2-3,TRBV4-2,many,TRBD2,CASSQLSGGPSDTQYF,TGTGCCAGCAGCCAACTGAGCGGGGGGCCATCCGATACGCAGTATTTT
TRBJ1-2,TRBV29-1,-,-,CSVFGYRAYGYTF,TGCAGCGTTTTCGGATATAGGGCTTATGGCTACACCTTC
TRBJ2-6,TRBV6-2/TRBV6-3,-,-,CASTLLPRGAGANVLTF,TGTGCCAGCACCCTTCTTCCCAGGGGGGCTGGGGCCAACGTCCTGACTTTC
TRBJ2-3,TRBV7-9,many,-,CASATGSTDTQYF,TGTGCCAGCGCCACAGGGTCAACAGATACGCAGTATTTT